This T cell receptor beta chain was documented in a study of PD-L1 blockade in urothelial cancer. The study, taken as a whole, reports: Better progression-free and overall survival followed lower pretreatment blood clonality. Larger 3-week expansion of tumor-associated blood clones was seen in durable-benefit patients.

V lost 6 bases, J lost 4 bases, and 8 bases stayed unmatched. The CDR3 loop spans 15 amino acids. From germline, CDR1 is SSHAT and CDR2 FNYEAQ (reference sequence). The study enrolled patients with locally advanced or metastatic urothelial carcinoma. Synthetically made TCR analog templates were put into each PCR as spikes. Method: immunoSEQ multiplex PCR; TCRdb's copy keeps in-frame clones and lacks some. The repertoire holds 90,000 to 120,000 clones, with around 90% as singletons. Regarding this clone: What it binds is not known.

The gene calls are TRBV7-7 and TRBJ2-2, with 7 bases identical to TRBD2. Here the sequenced sample was PBMCs, taken around atezolizumab (anti-PD-L1) treatment. This TCR came from a woman aged 80 or over with urothelial cancer. The CDR3 bases are TGTGCCAGCAGTCAAAGCGGGATGAGCACCGGGGAGCTGTTTTTT. Translation gives CASSQSGMSTGELFF.